Below are 5 T cell receptor beta chains sequenced from a single sample in a study of neurological immune-mediated disorders. MiXCR was run by TCRdb on the 5' RACE reads, yielding one entry per CDR3 protein. Found here are about 62,000 distinct CDR3 sequences, roughly 4.8% of them singletons; the top ten hold 3% to 4%. Sequencing input: PBMCs. These receptors came from a woman between 50 and 59 years old with multiple sclerosis.

In the case of this clonotype: Without the conserved terminal phenylalanine or tryptophan, this CDR3 likely stems from a read error. The J gene is TRBJ1-6, the V gene TRBV11-1; no clear D gene. The CDR3 is 14 residues long. The V gene lost 2 bases and the J gene lost 7 bases, with 9 bases spanning the gap. CDR1 is SGHAT, CDR2 FQDESV, per germline (reference sequence). CDR3 sequence (DNA): TGTGCCAGCAGCTTACGGACGGCCAATTCACCCCTCCACTGT. Its protein product is CASSLRTANSPLHC.

This clonotype was found many times. This chain links TRBV7-8 with TRBJ1-1; D is unclear. Germline loops: CDR1 SGHVS, CDR2 FQNEAQ. CDR3 length: 12 residues. V was clipped by 5 bases and J by 6 bases, with 10 bases between them. The CDR3, as DNA: TGTGCCAGCAGCCCCCAGGTATCTGAAGCTTTCTTT. Translated, it gives CASSPQVSEAFF.

There are many counts of this clonotype. The chain couples TRBV3-1 to TRBJ1-6; possible D gene TRBD1, 5 bases. V was clipped by 4 bases and J by 6 bases, with 13 bases between them. This CDR3 region has 15 residues. The germline V gene encodes CDR1 LGHDT and CDR2 YNNKEL (reference sequence). The CDR3 sequence: CASSPAGGGNSPLHF. CDR3 nucleotide sequence: TGTGCCAGCAGCCCAGCGGGGGGAGGTAATTCACCCCTCCACTTT.

This clonotype was picked up many times. Germline is not matched at one junction end, which may reflect a read error. The gene calls are TRBV12-3 or TRBV12-4 and TRBJ1-6, with 7 bases aligning to TRBD1. The CDR3 contains 14 residues. The CDR3 loop reads CASRPGTVNSPLNF. Written as DNA, the CDR3 is TGTGCCAGCAGGCCCGGGACAGTAAATTCACCCCTCAACTTT.

This clonotype came up many times. This sequence joins TRBV13 and TRBJ1-1; the match to TRBD1 covers 7 bases. The CDR3 loop spans 16 amino acids. The germline V gene has CDR1 PRHDT and CDR2 FYEKMQ (reference sequence). The junction had 12 bases not matched to a gene; V was cut back by 7 bases and J by 1 base. CDR3: CASNDRAFTKNTEAFF. As DNA, the CDR3 is TGTGCCAGCAACGACAGGGCCTTTACCAAGAACACTGAAGCTTTCTTT.